Listed below are T cell receptor beta chains from one sample, sequenced in a study of T cells in Graves' hyperthyroidism and ophthalmopathy. TCRdb used MiXCR to reprocess the multiplex PCR reads, holding one entry per CDR3 protein. The sample holds approximately 700,000 distinct CDR3 sequences, about 45% seen once. Material for sequencing was peripheral blood or thyroid tissue (not recorded which). Receptors were obtained from an adult man with Graves' disease, either hyperthyroidism or ophthalmopathy (not recorded which). Each CDR3 is given with its conserved first and last residue. Fields, in order: J gene, D gene, V gene, clone size, CDR3 protein, CDR3 DNA. A D gene is named only where the DNA matches it firmly. Size is stated for part of the rows, as once, few or many counts, or as a class when the clone is expanded.

j_call: TRBJ1-3; d_call: TRBD1; v_call: TRBV19; clone_size: NA; cdr3_aa: CASSTGQPLAGNTIYF; cdr3_nt: TGTGCCAGCAGTACGGGACAGCCTTTGGCTGGAAACACCATATATTTT
j_call: TRBJ2-5; d_call: TRBD2; v_call: TRBV18; clone_size: NA; cdr3_aa: CASSPSRETETQYF; cdr3_nt: TGTGCCAGCTCGCCGTCGCGGGAGACGGAGACCCAGTACTTC
j_call: TRBJ1-1; d_call: NA; v_call: TRBV29-1; clone_size: few; cdr3_aa: CSVGGGHLHTEAFF; cdr3_nt: TGCAGCGTTGGGGGGGGACACCTCCACACTGAAGCTTTCTTT
j_call: TRBJ1-2; d_call: TRBD1; v_call: TRBV10-3; clone_size: many; cdr3_aa: CATKQGQDPNYGYTF; cdr3_nt: TGTGCCACCAAACAAGGACAGGACCCTAACTATGGCTACACCTTC
j_call: TRBJ2-5; d_call: NA; v_call: TRBV2; clone_size: many; cdr3_aa: CASIRQFGAQETQYF; cdr3_nt: TGTGCCAGCATCCGACAGTTTGGGGCCCAAGAGACCCAGTACTTC
j_call: TRBJ1-6; d_call: TRBD1; v_call: TRBV7-8; clone_size: many; cdr3_aa: CASSLTGTGYNSPLHF; cdr3_nt: TGTGCCAGCAGCTTGACCGGGACAGGGTACAATTCACCCCTCCACTTT
j_call: TRBJ1-2; d_call: TRBD1; v_call: TRBV28; clone_size: once; cdr3_aa: CASSLGDRVPYGYTF; cdr3_nt: TGTGCCAGCAGTTTAGGGGACAGGGTCCCCTATGGCTACACCTTC
j_call: TRBJ1-1; d_call: TRBD1; v_call: TRBV2; clone_size: few; cdr3_aa: CASSEWGQGTEAFF; cdr3_nt: TGTGCCAGCAGTGAATGGGGACAGGGTACTGAAGCTTTCTTT
j_call: TRBJ2-5; d_call: TRBD2; v_call: TRBV29-1; clone_size: NA; cdr3_aa: CSRGAGRAQYF; cdr3_nt: TGCAGCAGAGGAGCGGGGCGGGCCCAGTACTTC
j_call: TRBJ1-1; d_call: TRBD1; v_call: TRBV29-1; clone_size: many; cdr3_aa: CSVGDRSMNTEAFF; cdr3_nt: TGCAGCGTGGGGGACAGGTCTATGAACACTGAAGCTTTCTTT
j_call: TRBJ1-2; d_call: TRBD1; v_call: TRBV6-4; clone_size: NA; cdr3_aa: CASSDSGQGADYTF; cdr3_nt: TGTGCCAGCAGTGATTCGGGACAGGGGGCTGACTACACCTTC
j_call: TRBJ1-6; d_call: NA; v_call: TRBV10-2; clone_size: NA; cdr3_aa: CASSESGRQSSYNSPLHF; cdr3_nt: TGCGCCAGCAGTGAGTCGGGACGCCAGAGCTCCTATAATTCACCCCTCCACTTT
j_call: TRBJ2-5; d_call: TRBD1; v_call: TRBV7-9; clone_size: NA; cdr3_aa: CASSSHDLQGAGQETQYF; cdr3_nt: TGTGCCAGCAGCTCGCACGACCTACAGGGGGCTGGACAAGAGACCCAGTACTTC
j_call: TRBJ1-5; d_call: NA; v_call: TRBV20-1; clone_size: many; cdr3_aa: CSGGRDGNQPQHF; cdr3_nt: TGCAGTGGGGGTAGGGATGGCAATCAGCCCCAGCATTTT
j_call: TRBJ1-1; d_call: TRBD1; v_call: TRBV9; clone_size: few; cdr3_aa: CASSPPRGRTEAFF; cdr3_nt: TGTGCCAGCAGTCCACCCAGGGGGAGGACTGAAGCTTTCTTT
j_call: TRBJ2-7; d_call: TRBD2; v_call: TRBV7-4; clone_size: NA; cdr3_aa: CASSLALREADYEQYF; cdr3_nt: TGTGCCAGCAGCTTAGCCCTCCGGGAGGCAGACTACGAGCAGTACTTC
j_call: TRBJ2-7; d_call: NA; v_call: TRBV7-8; clone_size: NA; cdr3_aa: CASSSSGQGWGEQYF; cdr3_nt: TGTGCCAGCAGCTCCTCGGGGCAGGGATGGGGAGAGCAGTACTTC
j_call: TRBJ1-5; d_call: TRBD1; v_call: TRBV20-1; clone_size: NA; cdr3_aa: CSASTDRDNQPQHF; cdr3_nt: TGCAGTGCTTCGACGGACAGGGACAATCAGCCCCAGCATTTT
j_call: TRBJ1-1; d_call: NA; v_call: TRBV29-1; clone_size: few; cdr3_aa: CSAEGIPGVPNTEAFF; cdr3_nt: TGCAGCGCTGAGGGGATACCAGGGGTCCCGAACACTGAAGCTTTCTTT
j_call: TRBJ2-6; d_call: NA; v_call: TRBV10-3; clone_size: many; cdr3_aa: CAITEGISGANVLTF; cdr3_nt: TGTGCCATCACCGAAGGGATTTCTGGGGCCAACGTCCTGACTTTC
j_call: TRBJ1-2; d_call: TRBD1; v_call: TRBV20-1; clone_size: many; cdr3_aa: CSARGDREGGYTF; cdr3_nt: TGCAGTGCTAGAGGGGACAGGGAAGGGGGCTACACCTTC
j_call: TRBJ2-2; d_call: NA; v_call: TRBV10-3; clone_size: many; cdr3_aa: CATTPQGRNTGELFF; cdr3_nt: TGTGCCACCACGCCTCAGGGGAGGAACACCGGGGAGCTGTTTTTT